Below, one T cell receptor (beta chain) is given with its context. The antigen is undetermined. The sample originates from a study of response to subunit inactivated influenza vaccine. Overall study findings and caveats: Only a handful of new T cells, the authors suggested, are recruited with each seasonal influenza vaccination.

The CDR3 has 18 residues. Trimming at V came to 5 bases and at J to 0 bases, leaving 9 bases not matched to a gene. MiXCR was run by TCRdb on the RT-PCR reads, yielding one entry per CDR3 protein. Among 250,000 to 350,000 distinct CDR3 sequences, 20% to 25% were seen once, and the ten largest hold 10%. This clonotype was sampled from a man between 50 and 75 years old who received an inactivated influenza vaccine. This specimen consisted of PBMCs from blood, obtained 21 months after vaccination. The chain joins TRBV12-3 or TRBV12-4 to TRBJ2-1, with TRBD2 matching over 11 bases. DNA for the CDR3: TGTGCCAGCAGTCCCCGATTGCTAGCGGGAGGCTCCTACAATGAGCAGTTCTTC. Its protein is CASSPRLLAGGSYNEQFF.